This T cell receptor beta chain is drawn from a study of T cell responses to AZD1222 COVID-19 vaccine (dated by TCRdb to about 2021). The study in broad terms: AZD1222 recipients with second doses at about 4 weeks or about 12 weeks were pooled, because spike-specific TCR depth and breadth did not differ between schedules. A total of just over 230 trial participants underwent TCR sequencing, of whom about 210 received two doses of AZD1222 and about 25 received two doses of the MenACWY control vaccine. Trial participants were enrolled by age into subgroups of 18-55, 56-69 and 70-plus years, and roughly 150, 30 and 60 TCR-sequenced participants, respectively, were included in these subgroups.

The CDR3 regions of human TCRbeta chains were subjected to immunosequencing. Processing in the source paper ran as follows. Repertoire TCRs were checked for matches against a reference library of SARS-CoV-2-specific TCRs that had been generated using the MIRA antigen-specificity platform. Breadth was defined as the fraction of unique TCRs that were SARS-CoV-2-associated, and depth was defined as the fraction of total T cells that were SARS-CoV-2-associated. Using the MIRA data, each spike-specific TCR was assigned both to the spike region to which the TCR was reactive and to a CD4 or CD8 class. Log10-transformed breadth and depth values were compared by one-way ANOVA with Sidak's multiple comparisons tests. Entries here come from immuneACCESS through TCRdb and include only in-frame sequences with V and J called. Some clones fail to appear in such tables; in the studies checked, an unresolved V gene covers under half of the shortfall, and the cause of the remainder is unknown. D and trimming were read from the DNA, whereas the V and J calls and clone size are those reported in that table. Here the sample has 130,000 or so clones; around 94% occur a single time. The ten largest account for 5.5% to 8% of the sample.

Taken from the germline V gene (reference sequence), the CDR1 and CDR2 loops are LGHDT and YNNKEL. V is reduced by 1 base and J by 9 bases, leaving a spacing of 7 bases between them. Inclusive of the bounding cysteine and phenylalanine, the CDR3 is 12 residues long. Solely the CDR3 DNA is kept, with 36 bases framed from the first base. The study at large found these results: The whole spike protein was spanned by vaccine-associated CD4 TCRs, and dominant responses were seen in regions 160-218 and 743-854. A significant rise in spike-specific TCR breadth and depth was observed after two AZD1222 doses relative to day 0 and relative to MenACWY recipients. Nearly half of unique spike-specific TCRs reportedly recognized epitopes outside regions mutated in the B.1.351 and B.1.1.7 variants. Only six AZD1222 recipients were SARS-CoV-2 seropositive at baseline, limiting conclusions about previously exposed vaccinees. In the small 56-69-year group, the increase in depth fell short of significance, most likely because of low power. Most participants were white British and females outnumbered males, and the authors suggested that clonal diversity may have been underestimated. Because no day 14 peak-response samples were available, repertoires were characterized only after the peak T cell response.

On this clone itself: Its antigen remains unidentified. Base qualities are missing; no much larger clone stands one base away.

In light of the paper, this sample's time point label describes: baseline before first vaccination. Vaccinee samples came from UK trials COV001 and COV002, including a single-blind randomized controlled phase 2/3 trial of AZD1222 (ChAdOx1 nCoV-19) in healthy adults. For TCRbeta chain sequencing, PBMC samples were collected from trial participants at day 0 and at day 28 after the second dose. The sequence links TRBV3-1 (or the pseudogene TRBV3-2) to TRBJ2-1, with no D gene named confidently. The sequence came from an adult in good health. The material was peripheral blood, obtained on day 0 of AZD1222 vaccination. The sequenced DNA is TGTGCCAGCAGCCAAGGGGATTCTGAGCAGTTCTTC. It encodes CASSQGDSEQFF.